This TCR beta chain was sequenced during a study of T cells in Graves' hyperthyroidism and ophthalmopathy. Study information: Peripheral blood was drawn at first diagnosis, prior to all treatment.

Uncontrolled infection, other autoimmune disease, pregnancy or lactation led to exclusion. Study observations and caveats: Blood also carried most thyroid clonotypes expanded above 0.001.

Amplified TCR beta CDR3 regions derived from RNA transcripts. The TCR CDR3 first-round RT-PCR relied on the HTBI primer set. Each CDR3 protein is one row after TCRdb ran MiXCR on the multiplex PCR reads. In the table there are about 320,000 distinct CDR3 sequences, 16% of which are singletons. With respect to this clonotype: Its target is not known.

The V segment lost 4 bases and the J segment 9 bases; nucleotides outside the gene matches: 12. This CDR3 is built from 15 residues. CDR1 is LGHDT, CDR2 YNNKEL, per germline (reference sequence). The chain employs TRBV3-1 and TRBJ2-4, with TRBD1 identical over 7 bases. The sequence came from a man aged 30 to 39 with Graves' hyperthyroidism. The specimen was blood. The CDR3 nucleotides are TGTGCCAGCAGCCCGAACAGGGGTGGGGGTGTCATTCAGTACTTC. This sequence encodes CASSPNRGGGVIQYF.